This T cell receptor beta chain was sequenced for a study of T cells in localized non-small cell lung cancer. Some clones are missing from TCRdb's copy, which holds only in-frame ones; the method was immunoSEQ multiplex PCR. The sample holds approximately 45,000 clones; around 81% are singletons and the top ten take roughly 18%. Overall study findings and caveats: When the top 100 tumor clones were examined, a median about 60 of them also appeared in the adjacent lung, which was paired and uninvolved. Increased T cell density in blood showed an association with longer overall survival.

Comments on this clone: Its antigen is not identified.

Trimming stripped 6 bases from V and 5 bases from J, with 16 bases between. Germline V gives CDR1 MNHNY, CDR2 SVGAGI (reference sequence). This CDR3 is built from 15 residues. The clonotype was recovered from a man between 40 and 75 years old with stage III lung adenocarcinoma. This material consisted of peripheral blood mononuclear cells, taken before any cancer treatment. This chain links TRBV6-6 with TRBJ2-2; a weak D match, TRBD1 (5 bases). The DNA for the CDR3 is TGTGCCAGCAGGACTTCCTTTGGGGCGACCGGGGAGCTGTTTTTT. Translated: CASRTSFGATGELFF.